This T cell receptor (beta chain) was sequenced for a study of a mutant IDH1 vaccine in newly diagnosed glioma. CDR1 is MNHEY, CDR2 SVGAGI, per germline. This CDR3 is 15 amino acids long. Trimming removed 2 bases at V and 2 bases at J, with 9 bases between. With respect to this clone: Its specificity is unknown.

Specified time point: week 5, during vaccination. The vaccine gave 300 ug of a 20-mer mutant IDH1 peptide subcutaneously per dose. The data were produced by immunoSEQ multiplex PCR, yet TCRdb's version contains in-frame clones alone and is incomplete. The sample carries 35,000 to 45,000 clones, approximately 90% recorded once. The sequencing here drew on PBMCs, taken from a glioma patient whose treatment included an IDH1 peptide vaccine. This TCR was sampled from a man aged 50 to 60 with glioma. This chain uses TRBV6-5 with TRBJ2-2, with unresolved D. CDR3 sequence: CASSYSQINTGELFF. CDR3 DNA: TGTGCCAGCAGTTACAGCCAGATAAACACCGGGGAGCTGTTTTTT.